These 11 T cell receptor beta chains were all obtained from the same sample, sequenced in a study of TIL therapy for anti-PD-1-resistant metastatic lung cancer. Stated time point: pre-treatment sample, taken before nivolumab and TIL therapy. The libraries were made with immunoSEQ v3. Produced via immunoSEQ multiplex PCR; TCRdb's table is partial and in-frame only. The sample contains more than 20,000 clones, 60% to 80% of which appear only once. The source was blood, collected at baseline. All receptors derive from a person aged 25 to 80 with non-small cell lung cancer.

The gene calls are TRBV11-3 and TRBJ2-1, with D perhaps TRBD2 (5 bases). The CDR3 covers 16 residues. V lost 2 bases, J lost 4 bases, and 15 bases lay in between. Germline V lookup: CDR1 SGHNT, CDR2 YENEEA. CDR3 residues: CASSLSSLAIYNEQFF. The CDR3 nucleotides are TGTGCCAGCAGCTTATCTTCTCTAGCCATATACAATGAGCAGTTCTTC.

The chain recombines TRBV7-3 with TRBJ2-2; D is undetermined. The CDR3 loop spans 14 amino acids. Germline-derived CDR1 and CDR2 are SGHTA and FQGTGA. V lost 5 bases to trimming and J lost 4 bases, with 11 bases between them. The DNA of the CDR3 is TGTGCCAGCAGCCCCCTACACAGCACCGGGGAGCTGTTTTTT. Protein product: CASSPLHSTGELFF. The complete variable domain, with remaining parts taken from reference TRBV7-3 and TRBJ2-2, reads GAGVSQTPSNKVTEKGKYVELRCDPISGHTALYWYRQSLGQGPEFLIYFQGTGAADDSGLPNDRFFAVRPEGSVSTLKIQRTERGDSAVYLCASSPLHSTGELFFGEGSRLTVL.

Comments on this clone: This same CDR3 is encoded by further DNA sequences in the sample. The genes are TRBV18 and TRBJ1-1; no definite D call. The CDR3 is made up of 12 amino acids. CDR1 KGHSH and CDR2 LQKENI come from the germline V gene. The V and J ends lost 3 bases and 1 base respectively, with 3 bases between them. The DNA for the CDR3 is TGTGCCAGCTCACCCACGAACACTGAAGCTTTCTTT. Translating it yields CASSPTNTEAFF.

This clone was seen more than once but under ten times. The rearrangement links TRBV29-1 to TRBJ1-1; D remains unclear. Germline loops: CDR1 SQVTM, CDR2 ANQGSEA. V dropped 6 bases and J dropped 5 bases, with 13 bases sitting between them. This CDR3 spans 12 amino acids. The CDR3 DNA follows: TGCAGCGTGAACGAGGGAAGGACTGAAGCTTTCTTT. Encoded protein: CSVNEGRTEAFF.

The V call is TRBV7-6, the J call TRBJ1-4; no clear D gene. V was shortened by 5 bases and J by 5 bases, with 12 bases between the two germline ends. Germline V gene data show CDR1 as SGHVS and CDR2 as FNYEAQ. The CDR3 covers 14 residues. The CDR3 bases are TGTGCCAGCAGCAAAGAGGGCCGGAATGAAAAACTGTTTTTT. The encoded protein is CASSKEGRNEKLFF.

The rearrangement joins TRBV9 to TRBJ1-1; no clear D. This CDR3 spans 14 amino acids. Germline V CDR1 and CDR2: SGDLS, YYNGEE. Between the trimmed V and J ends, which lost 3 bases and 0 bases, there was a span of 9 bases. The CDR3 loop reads CASSAQQMNTEAFF. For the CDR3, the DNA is TGTGCCAGCAGCGCTCAACAGATGAACACTGAAGCTTTCTTT.

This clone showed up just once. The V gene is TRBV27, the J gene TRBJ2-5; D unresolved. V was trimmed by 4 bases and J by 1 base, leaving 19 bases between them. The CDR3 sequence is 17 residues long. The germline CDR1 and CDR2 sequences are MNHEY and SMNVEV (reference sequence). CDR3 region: CASSYRNLGFLQETQYF. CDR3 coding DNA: TGTGCCAGCAGTTATCGTAACCTGGGGTTCCTCCAAGAGACCCAGTACTTC.

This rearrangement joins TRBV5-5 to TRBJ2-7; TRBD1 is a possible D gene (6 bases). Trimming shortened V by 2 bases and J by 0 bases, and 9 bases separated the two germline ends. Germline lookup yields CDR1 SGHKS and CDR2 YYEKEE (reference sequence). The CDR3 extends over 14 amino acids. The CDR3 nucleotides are TGTGCCAGCAGCTTCCGGGACAACTCCTACGAGCAGTACTTC. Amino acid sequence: CASSFRDNSYEQYF.

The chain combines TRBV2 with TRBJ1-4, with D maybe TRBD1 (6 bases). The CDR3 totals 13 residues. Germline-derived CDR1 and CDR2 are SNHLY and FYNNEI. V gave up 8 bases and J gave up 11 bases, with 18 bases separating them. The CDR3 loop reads CASAGGPSVKLFF. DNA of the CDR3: TGTGCCAGCGCGGGGGGGCCTAGCGTGAAACTGTTTTTT.

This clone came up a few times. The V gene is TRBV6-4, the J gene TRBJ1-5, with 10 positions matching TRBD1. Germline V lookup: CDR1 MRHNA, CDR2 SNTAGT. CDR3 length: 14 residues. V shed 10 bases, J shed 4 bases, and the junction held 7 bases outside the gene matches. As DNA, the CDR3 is TGTGCCATCCGGCCGGGACAGGGGAATCAGCCCCAGCATTTT. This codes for CAIRPGQGNQPQHF.

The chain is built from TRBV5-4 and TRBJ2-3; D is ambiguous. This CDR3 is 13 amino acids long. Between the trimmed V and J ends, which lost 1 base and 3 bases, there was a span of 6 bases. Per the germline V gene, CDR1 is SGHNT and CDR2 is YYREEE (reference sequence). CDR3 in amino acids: CASSLLATDTQYF. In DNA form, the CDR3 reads TGTGCCAGCAGCTTGTTAGCTACAGATACGCAGTATTTT.